This record covers a single TCR beta chain. The ends were cut back, 3 bases at V and 4 bases at J, with 9 bases in the middle. CDR3 length: 13 residues. Germline assignment: CDR1 SNHLY and CDR2 FYNNEI. These data are taken from a study of CD8 T cells in Susac syndrome. Random hexamers served to reverse transcribe roughly 0.45 to 1 ug RNA. immunoSEQ multiplex PCR amplified TCR beta CDR3 across 54 Vbeta, 13 Jbeta. TCRdb processed the immunoSEQ multiplex PCR reads anew with MiXCR; each CDR3 protein has one entry. The repertoire holds about 210,000 distinct CDR3 sequences, about 94% seen once, with 0.15% in the top ten.

This chain joins TRBV2 and TRBJ1-1; possible D gene TRBD1, 5 bases. This TCR came from a human donor with Susac syndrome. The sequencing sample was made of CD4+ T cells from PBMCs. CDR3 nucleotide sequence: TGTGCCAGCAGTGACAGGGCGGGCACTGAAGCTTTCTTT. Translating gives CASSDRAGTEAFF.